The sequence of this T cell receptor beta chain was determined in a study of patients and donors after allogeneic stem cell transplantation. V was pared by 3 bases and J by 2 bases, with 11 bases between. The CDR3 sequence is 14 residues long. Germline CDR1 reads DFQATT; CDR2 reads SNEGSKA (reference sequence). In TCRdb, the RT-PCR reads were re-called with MiXCR into one record per CDR3 protein. The repertoire includes 150,000 to 200,000 distinct CDR3 sequences, 30% of them detected once, and about 3.3% sits in the top ten. The origin of this receptor is a human donor who was either an allogeneic HSCT recipient or a stem cell or donor lymphocyte infusion donor (not recorded which). It is not recorded whose cells these are; they may come from a transplant donor. The chain carries TRBV20-1 and TRBJ1-3, with D unclear. The sample taken for sequencing was blood, either unsorted or a sorted T cell fraction (not recorded which). CDR3 region: CSASDPMAGNTIYF. The CDR3, as DNA: TGCAGTGCTAGCGACCCCATGGCTGGAAACACCATATATTTT.